These 10 T cell receptor beta chains were all obtained from the same sample, sequenced in a study of cytomegalovirus exposure and HLA in healthy donors. The PCR had 60 Vbeta and 13 Jbeta primers. The method was immunoSEQ multiplex PCR; TCRdb's version includes in-frame clones alone and lacks a portion of them. Found here are about 100,000 clones, 55% to 75% of them singletons; the top ten hold 3.8%. The sample was PBMCs. All receptors derive from a man in his thirties or forties in good health and CMV-seropositive.

The chain recombines TRBV15 with TRBJ2-6; D is perhaps TRBD2 (5 bases). Germline V gives CDR1 LNHNV, CDR2 YYDKDF (reference sequence). CDR3 size: 16 residues. The V end was cut by 0 bases, the J end by 0 bases, with 6 bases between. The DNA for the CDR3 is TGTGCCACCAGCAGAGACGGGGACTCTGGGGCCAACGTCCTGACTTTC. Translation gives CATSRDGDSGANVLTF.

The chain recombines TRBV7-6 with TRBJ1-2; 7 bases fit TRBD1. J was trimmed by 4 bases and V by 4 bases; bases with no gene match: 9. The CDR3 spans 15 residues. Germline lookup yields CDR1 SGHVS and CDR2 FNYEAQ. The CDR3 DNA reads as TGTGCCAGCAGCTCAGACCCAGGACAGGTCTATGGCTACACCTTC. Protein: CASSSDPGQVYGYTF.

This clone was counted a few times. The genes are TRBV11-3 and TRBJ1-1; 7 bases align to TRBD1. Trimming at V came to 4 bases and at J to 4 bases, leaving 6 bases not matched to a gene. CDR3 length: 14 residues. Per the germline V gene, CDR1 is SGHNT and CDR2 is YENEEA. The CDR3 here is CASSSYRGGTEAFF. CDR3 in DNA: TGTGCCAGCAGCTCTTACAGGGGTGGCACTGAAGCTTTCTTT.

The rearrangement uses TRBV11-3 and TRBJ2-1; D possibly corresponds to TRBD1 (6 bases). V lost 4 bases and J 7 bases, leaving 8 bases between the germline ends. The CDR3 has 12 amino acids. Germline CDR1 is SGHNT and CDR2 is YENEEA. CDR3 protein: CASSYRDNEQFF. The CDR3 coding sequence is TGTGCCAGCAGCTACAGGGATAATGAGCAGTTCTTC. The full variable domain, in which reference TRBV11-3 and TRBJ2-1 provide the parts outside the CDR3, is EAGVVQSPRYKIIEKKQPVAFWCNPISGHNTLYWYLQNLGQGPELLIRYENEEAVDDSQLPKDRFSAERLKGVDSTLKIQPAELGDSAVYLCASSYRDNEQFFGPGTRLTVL.

The rearrangement uses TRBV5-1 and TRBJ2-3, with D hard to call. In germline, CDR1 is SGHRS, CDR2 YFSETQ. The V end lost 6 bases, the J end lost 5 bases, and 16 bases lay between the germline ends. This CDR3 is 14 amino acids long. In DNA, the CDR3 is TGCGCCAGCACCTGGGCCGCACTCGGAGATACGCAGTATTTT. Its protein product is CASTWAALGDTQYF.

The chain couples TRBV18 to TRBJ2-7; 9 bases agree with TRBD1. Germline CDR1 reads KGHSH; CDR2 reads LQKENI. The V and J ends lost 2 bases and 6 bases, in that order; junction bases with no gene match: 5. The CDR3 is 14 residues long. The CDR3 reads CASSPTGTGREQYF. The CDR3 nucleotides read TGTGCCAGCTCACCAACCGGGACAGGGCGCGAGCAGTACTTC.

V is TRBV2 and J is TRBJ2-2; D possibly corresponds to TRBD1 (6 bases). This CDR3 has 12 amino acids. V dropped 7 bases and J dropped 6 bases, with 9 bases sitting between them. Germline CDR1 SNHLY, CDR2 FYNNEI. In DNA form, the CDR3 reads TGTGCCAGCACAACAGGGTCCGGGGAGCTGTTTTTT. Translated: CASTTGSGELFF. Supplemented by reference TRBV2 and TRBJ2-2, the full variable domain reads EPEVTQTPSHQVTQMGQEVILRCVPISNHLYFYWYRQILGQKVEFLVSFYNNEISEKSEIFDDQFSVERPDGSNFTLKIRSTKLEDSAMYFCASTTGSGELFFGEGSRLTVL.

This clone was seen a few times. This chain uses TRBV19 with TRBJ1-1, with D possibly TRBD1 on 5 matching bases. Germline CDR1 LNHDA, CDR2 SQIVND (reference sequence). Trimming pared 3 bases from V and 1 base from J, leaving 9 bases between. CDR3 size: 14 residues. The CDR3 region has the DNA TGTGCCAGTAGTATTGACAGTCCGAACACTGAAGCTTTCTTT. Protein: CASSIDSPNTEAFF.

This chain links TRBV10-1 with TRBJ1-2; D gene unclear. Trimming pared 2 bases from V and 0 bases from J, leaving 4 bases between. The CDR3 consists of 13 residues. CDR1 and CDR2 (germline): WNHNN, SYGVQD (reference sequence). The CDR3 sequence: CASSERANYGYTF. The CDR3 bases are TGCGCCAGCAGTGAGCGGGCTAACTATGGCTACACCTTC.

The chain couples TRBV5-1 to TRBJ1-4; D is unclear. V dropped 6 bases and J dropped 0 bases, with 9 bases sitting between them. The CDR3 sequence is 14 residues long. Germline V CDR1 and CDR2: SGHRS, YFSETQ. The CDR3 coding sequence is TGCGCCAGCAATGAGAACCCAACTAATGAAAAACTGTTTTTT. This sequence encodes CASNENPTNEKLFF. The complete variable domain, with remaining parts taken from reference TRBV5-1 and TRBJ1-4, reads KAGVTQTPRYLIKTRGQQVTLSCSPISGHRSVSWYQQTPGQGLQFLFEYFSETQRNKGNFPGRFSGRQFSNSRSEMNVSTLELGDSALYLCASNENPTNEKLFFGSGTQLSVL.